The sequence of this T cell receptor (beta chain) was determined in a study of vaccination and CD4 T cells after COVID-19 (dated by TCRdb to between 2021 and 2023). In the study overall: Six males and four females were included in the convalescent cohort, with two Hispanic individuals, seven Caucasians, two Asians and one multiracial person represented. Participants received two doses of either the Pfizer-BioNTech BNT162b2 vaccine (n=8) or the Moderna mRNA-1273 vaccine (n=2). Post-COVID blood samples were collected from convalescent patients a median of approximately 100 days after diagnosis, with a range of roughly 30 to 161 days. Post-vaccine blood samples were taken a median of roughly 72 days after the second vaccine dose, with a range of 14 to 241 days. Overlapping spike peptide pools from SARS-CoV-2 and from the common cold coronaviruses HCoV-NL63, HCoV-OC43 and HCoV-229E were used as culture stimuli. As controls, cultures received a CEFX viral epitope pool (the positive control), an HIV-1 Nef peptide pool (the negative control), or no peptide at all. In roughly nine COVID-19 convalescent patients and a handful of infection-naive healthy vaccine recipients, the spike-specific CD4+ TCR repertoire before mRNA vaccination was compared with the repertoire after mRNA vaccination. General findings and caveats noted by the study authors: Among convalescent patients, a median roughly 84% of the SARS-CoV-2-reactive clones seen after vaccination appeared only after vaccination, which suggests priming specific to the vaccine. An increase in the median number of SARS-CoV-2-reactive clonotypes from approximately 20 after infection to roughly 38 after vaccination was observed, but the change was not found to be significant. The number of convalescent patients in the study was relatively small, and the study did not examine early timepoints following natural infection. Of the vaccine-specific clones found in convalescent patients, nearly all (304 of 307) were mono-reactive for SARS-CoV-2 spike instead of being cross-reactive with common cold coronaviruses.

Per the publication, the treatment or condition label means: approximately nine-day PBMC culture with coronavirus spike peptide pools or control peptides (ViraFEST assay). The ViraFEST assay, used in the study, expanded antigen-specific T cells with peptide pools and then identified the expanded clonotypes through TCR sequencing. Healthy vaccine recipients had no prior SARS-CoV-2 infection, confirmed by negative nucleocapsid antibody tests before and after vaccination. More than 1.5 million PBMCs per well were cultured in IMDM with approximately 5.5% human AB serum and around 10 IU/ml IL-2, plus 10 ug/ml peptide pools. Half of the culture medium was replaced with fresh IL-2-containing medium on days 3 and 7. CD4+ T cells were isolated after roughly nine days of culture through negative selection using the EasySep CD4+ T cell isolation kit. Ficoll-Paque Plus gradient centrifugation was used to isolate PBMCs from whole blood, and the isolated PBMCs were then either used fresh or cryopreserved at -140C. In general, triplicate wells were set up for every culture condition.

V is pruned by 4 bases and J by 5 bases, leaving 14 bases of the junction without a gene match. The CDR3 measures 16 amino acids from cysteine to phenylalanine. Only CDR3 DNA remains: 48 bases, in frame from the first base. Via the germline V gene (reference sequence), CDR1 is DFQATT and CDR2 SNEGSKA. A few counts support this clonotype. Its antigen is still unknown. No quality values exist for individual bases; no much larger clone is one base distant. The method was PCR. DNA from cultured CD4+ T cells underwent TCR sequencing with the Oncomine TCR Beta short-read assay at the Johns Hopkins FTIC core. The QIAamp micro DNA kit was used to extract genomic DNA from the cultured CD4+ T cells. Oncomine TCR Beta libraries from cultured CD4+ T cells were pooled with unique dual indexes and sequenced on an Illumina iSeq 100. The paper's processing steps were these. Non-productive sequences were removed, and CDR3s not starting with C, not ending with F or W, or shorter than 7 amino acids were discarded. Antigen-specific clonotypes were identified using the MANAFEST web application through comparison of peptide-stimulated wells with reference and other culture wells. Positive clones required FDR below 0.05, an odds ratio above 5, and productive frequency above 0.1% in at least two of three replicate wells. Cross-reactive clonotypes were defined as significantly expanded in both SARS-CoV-2 spike wells and at least one common cold coronavirus spike condition. CDR3 homology was assessed with Levenshtein distances (stringdist) and unrooted phylogenetic trees (ape) in R version 3.6.1. The raw public reads went through TCRdb reprocessing: fastp at Q25, MiXCR clone calling, in-frame beta chains kept. Each record represents a unique CDR3 protein, reported with the most common genes and DNA among its rows. The V and J calls follow TCRdb's processing rather than the paper's. This sample comprises some 22,000 distinct CDR3 sequences, roughly 62% of them detected only once. Less than 25% of the sample comes from the top ten.

The material sequenced was CD4+ T cells from blood, cultured in vitro, taken after SARS-CoV-2 vaccination. Recombination joined TRBV20-1 with TRBJ2-5, and 9 junction bases match TRBD2. The TCR was taken from a human donor who received a COVID-19 vaccine. The nucleotide sequence is given as TGCAGTGCTATCAGGGCGGGGGGGCCCCCCCGGGAGACCCAGTACTTC. Translated, it gives CSAIRAGGPPRETQYF.